This T cell receptor beta chain is from a study of chemoradiotherapy in HPV16-positive cancers (dated by TCRdb to between 2021 and 2024). Regarding the study in general: Using functional T-cell assays on cells from a couple of HPV16-positive patients, the researchers defined candidate HPV-specific T-cell clones and common TCR motifs. The study asked whether T-cell immunity to the HPV oncoproteins E6 and E7 changes during chemoradiotherapy and whether this immunity affects survival. TCR repertoires from over 75 patients with HPV-related cancers were then used to track the candidate HPV-specific TCRs and motifs.

Repertoires were sampled repeatedly over the course of chemoradiotherapy so that clonal expansion in the tumor microenvironment could be followed. Results and caveats for the whole study, not just this receptor: Expansion of candidate HPV-specific clones and E7-related TCR motifs was observed in the tumor microenvironment during treatment, whereas no such expansion was observed for non-HPV-specific T cells. In HPV16-positive patients, expansion of HPV-responsive T cells during chemoradiotherapy was associated with improved recurrence-free survival. The survival association was reported for HPV16-positive patients, and the functional definition of HPV-specific T cells was derived from only two HPV16-positive patients.

In regard to this clone: Its antigen has not been determined. Base quality data are lacking; no much larger clone is found one base away.

Receptor libraries were prepared by the immunoSEQ multiplex PCR assay. TCRdb limited this immuneACCESS table to in-frame rearrangements with V and J called. A share of clones is missing; checked studies link under half to unresolved V genes, and the rest is unexplained. The sample table records about 7,300 clones; around 88% of these occur just once. The ten largest clones take up 11% to 15% of the sample. The CDR3 covers 15 residues, taking in both the cysteine and the phenylalanine. Only the CDR3 DNA stays, 45 bases, in frame from base 1. The germline V gene gives CDR1 as SNHLY and CDR2 as FYNNEI. The junction carries 16 bases between V and J, which are trimmed by 6 bases and 5 bases respectively.

This sequence uses TRBV2 and TRBJ2-2, and perhaps TRBD1 as D gene, on 6 matching bases. This TCR was sampled from a human donor with HPV-associated anogenital cancer. Sequenced material: blood, taken from a patient who underwent chemoradiotherapy. The CDR3 corresponds to CASSADSGRTGELFF. The bases are TGTGCCAGCAGCGCGGACAGTGGGAGAACCGGGGAGCTGTTTTTT.